Sequencing of this TCR beta chain was carried out in a study of siplizumab effects on memory and regulatory T cells. The CDR3 is 16 amino acids. Germline V gives CDR1 MNHEY, CDR2 SMNVEV (reference sequence). The V gene end was trimmed by 3 bases and the J gene end by 4 bases; junction bases not matched to a gene: 9. Method: immunoSEQ multiplex PCR; TCRdb's copy keeps in-frame clones and lacks some. This table has tens of thousands of clones, approximately 97% appearing once. As concerns this clone: Its antigen is not identified.

Three pairs of donors had their unstimulated naive, memory, effector memory and TEMRA subsets sequenced. Broader study findings: To unstimulated subsets, only a minor fraction of alloreactive clones could be mapped. Unstimulated naive T cells seemed to show more diversity than memory cells did, and they also seemed to be among the major contributors to the alloresponse. A naive or memory phenotype could not be assigned to roughly 80-97% of the proliferating CD4+ or CD8+ clones.

The chain uses TRBV27 and TRBJ2-7; 10 positions match TRBD1. The sequence derives from a human donor in good health. The source material was naive CD4+ T cells sorted from blood. The CDR3 spells CASSFPPGQGIYEQYF. CDR3 DNA: TGTGCCAGCAGTTTCCCTCCGGGACAGGGGATATACGAGCAGTACTTC.